This TCR beta chain was identified in a study of blood T cell repertoires in COVID-19. TCRdb's copy holds only in-frame clones and misses some; the assay was immunoSEQ multiplex PCR. The sample consists of 60,000 to 70,000 clones, approximately 83% of them appearing once. The CDR3 totals 13 residues. CDR1 and CDR2 from the germline V gene are MNHEY and SVGAGI. Trimming cost V 5 bases and J 4 bases, with 12 bases left between them. The specimen sequenced was peripheral blood. V usage is TRBV6-5 and J usage is TRBJ2-7, with D possibly matching TRBD1 (6 bases). The sequence came from a woman aged 55-75 years with acute or convalescent COVID-19. The CDR3 here is CASSQGTYYEQYF. CDR3 coding DNA: TGTGCCAGCAGTCAGGGGACATATTACGAGCAGTACTTC.